Detailed here is one T cell receptor beta chain. Its matching antigen is unknown. Random hexamers were used to reverse transcribe the RNA input (about 0.5 to 1 ug). Amplification of the TCR beta CDR3 was carried out by immunoSEQ multiplex PCR, which spanned a total of 54 Vbeta and 13 Jbeta segments. TCRdb redid the calling of the immunoSEQ multiplex PCR reads with MiXCR, one entry per CDR3 protein. The table includes 150,000 to 160,000 distinct CDR3 sequences, 85% to 95% detected once. The sample comes from a study of CD8 T cells in Susac syndrome. Sequencing of TCR beta was undertaken in CD8+ and CD4+ T cells derived from blood. Both CD4+ and CD8+ T cells were negatively isolated, and TEMRA cells underwent FACS enrichment. Study-wide findings and caveats: The authors acknowledged that the study's TCR sequencing and HLA analysis involved relatively few individuals.

Trimming pared 0 bases from V and 6 bases from J, leaving 17 bases between. The CDR3 is 15 residues long. CDR1 is GTSNPN, CDR2 SVGIG, per germline (reference sequence). Sample: CD8+ T cells from PBMCs. The clonotype was recovered from a human donor with multiple sclerosis. The chain recombines TRBV30 with TRBJ1-2; D might be TRBD1 (6 bases). The CDR3 bases are TGTGCCTGGAGTGTAACAAGGGGGGGATCCCATGGCTACACCTTC. Its protein product is CAWSVTRGGSHGYTF.